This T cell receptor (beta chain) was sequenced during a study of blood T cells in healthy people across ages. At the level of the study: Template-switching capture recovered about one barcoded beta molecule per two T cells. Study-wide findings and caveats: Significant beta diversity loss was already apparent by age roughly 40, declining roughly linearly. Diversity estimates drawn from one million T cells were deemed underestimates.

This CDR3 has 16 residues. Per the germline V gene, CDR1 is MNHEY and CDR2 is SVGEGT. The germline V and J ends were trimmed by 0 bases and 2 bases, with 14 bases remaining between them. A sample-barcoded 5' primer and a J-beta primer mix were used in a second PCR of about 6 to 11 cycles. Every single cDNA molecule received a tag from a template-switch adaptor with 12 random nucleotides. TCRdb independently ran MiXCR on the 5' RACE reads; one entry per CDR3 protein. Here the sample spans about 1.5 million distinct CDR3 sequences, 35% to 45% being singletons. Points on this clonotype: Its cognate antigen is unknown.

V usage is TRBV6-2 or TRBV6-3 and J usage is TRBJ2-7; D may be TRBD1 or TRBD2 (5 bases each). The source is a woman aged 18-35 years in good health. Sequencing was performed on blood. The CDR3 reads CASSYSFRGRAYEQYF. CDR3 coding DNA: TGTGCCAGCAGTTACTCGTTCCGGGGCAGAGCCTACGAGCAGTACTTC.